The 15 T cell receptor beta chains reported below all come from one sample, sequenced in a study of T cells in Graves' hyperthyroidism and ophthalmopathy. RNA transcripts were the template for amplifying TCR beta CDR3 regions. The HTBI primer set was used in a first-round RT-PCR of the TCR CDR3. TCRdb itself ran the multiplex PCR reads through MiXCR, one entry per CDR3 protein. The sample has 250,000 to 300,000 distinct CDR3 sequences, around 13% seen once; the top ten hold 6.5% to 10%. The sequenced sample was blood. These receptors were obtained from a middle-aged woman with Graves' hyperthyroidism.

The chain's CDR3 is CASSQDALQPQHF. The CDR3, as DNA: TGTGCCAGCAGCCAAGACGCGCTTCAGCCCCAGCATTTT. The V and J genes are TRBV4-2 and TRBJ1-5; D gene ambiguous. Looked up from germline, CDR1 is LGHNA and CDR2 is YNFKEQ. There are 13 residues in the CDR3. The V gene lost 0 bases and the J gene lost 6 bases, with 6 bases spanning the gap.

The V gene is TRBV20-1, the J gene TRBJ2-1; the match to TRBD2 covers 15 bases. CDR1 DFQATT and CDR2 SNEGSKA come from the germline V gene (reference sequence). The CDR3 runs to 16 residues. Trimming removed 6 bases from V and 3 bases from J; junction bases left unmatched: 6. CDR3 DNA sequence: TGCAGTGCCAGGACTAGCGGGAGGGCCTTCTACAATGAGCAGTTCTTC. This translates into CSARTSGRAFYNEQFF.

This clonotype has only a few counts. The chain carries TRBV9 and TRBJ2-7; D is uncertain. V was trimmed by 0 bases and J by 0 bases, leaving 10 bases between them. This CDR3 contains 15 residues. From germline, CDR1 is SGDLS and CDR2 YYNGEE. The DNA for the CDR3 is TGTGCCAGCAGCGTAGATGAGGTCGGCTCCTACGAGCAGTACTTC. Amino acid sequence: CASSVDEVGSYEQYF.

The rearrangement uses TRBV19 and TRBJ1-2, with TRBD1 identical over 8 bases. The germline gives CDR1 LNHDA, CDR2 SQIVND (reference sequence). V dropped 4 bases and J dropped 7; count of bases not matched to a gene: 5. The length of the CDR3 is 13 residues. The CDR3 DNA is TGTGCCAGTAGTAAGACAGGGGCTGGTGGCTACACCTTC. Amino acids: CASSKTGAGGYTF.

This clonotype was picked up many times. V usage is TRBV6-4 and J usage is TRBJ2-1, with TRBD1 matching over 7 bases. Germline-derived CDR1 and CDR2 are MRHNA and SNTAGT. The trim removed 2 bases at V and 3 bases at J, leaving 4 bases unmatched. This CDR3 region has 15 residues. Here the CDR3 DNA reads TGTGCCAGCAGTGACAAAACAGGGGACTACAATGAGCAGTTCTTC. Protein: CASSDKTGDYNEQFF.

The rearrangement links TRBV27 to TRBJ2-7; the D is unclear. V was cut by 4 bases and J by 2 bases, with 15 bases left in between. Germline values: CDR1 MNHEY, CDR2 SMNVEV (reference sequence). The CDR3 spans 15 residues. The CDR3 DNA follows: TGTGCCAGCAGTTCGGACCTACATGACCCCTACGAGCAGTACTTC. It yields the protein CASSSDLHDPYEQYF.

In this sample, this clonotype turned up once. The V call is TRBV2, the J call TRBJ2-7, with D perhaps TRBD1 (6 bases). The germline V gene has CDR1 SNHLY and CDR2 FYNNEI. Trimming shortened V by 0 bases and J by 7 bases, and 16 bases separated the two germline ends. The CDR3 covers 15 residues. The CDR3 nucleotides are TGTGCCAGCAGTGAAGCGGGGCAGGGGCGGGTGGAGCAGTACTTC. The encoded protein is CASSEAGQGRVEQYF.

This clonotype was seen at least ten times. This rearrangement joins TRBV7-9 to TRBJ2-1, with D perhaps matching TRBD1 or TRBD2 (5 bases each). The CDR3 sequence is 13 residues long. CDR1 is SEHNR, CDR2 FQNEAQ, per germline (reference sequence). The germline V and J ends were trimmed by 5 bases and 5 bases, with 10 bases remaining between them. The CDR3, as DNA: TGTGCCAGCAGCCCTATGGGGGACAATGAGCAGTTCTTC. Translated, it gives CASSPMGDNEQFF.

This clonotype was counted only a few times. The chain uses TRBV4-2 and TRBJ1-2; 7 nucleotides agree with TRBD1. The germline gives CDR1 LGHNA, CDR2 YNFKEQ. With V trimmed by 4 bases and J by 0 bases, 5 bases remained unmatched. The CDR3 is 15 amino acids. The CDR3 DNA follows: TGTGCCAGCAGCCGCCCCGGGACAGCTAACTATGGCTACACCTTC. It is translated as CASSRPGTANYGYTF.

The V call is TRBV6-2 or TRBV6-3, the J call TRBJ2-1; 7 bases fit TRBD2. Per germline, CDR1 MNHEY and CDR2 SVGEGT. With V trimmed by 5 bases and J by 8 bases, 9 bases remained unmatched. This CDR3 has 14 amino acids. The CDR3 DNA sequence: TGTGCCAGCAGTCTCCGGGACTACGGTCATGAGCAGTTCTTC. Residues: CASSLRDYGHEQFF.

This clonotype was counted ten times or more. The J gene is TRBJ2-5, the V gene TRBV11-2, with a tentative D call TRBD2 (6 bases). Trimming shortened V by 0 bases and J by 5 bases, and 19 bases separated the two germline ends. The CDR3 is 17 amino acids. CDR1 is SGHAT and CDR2 is FQNNGV in the germline V gene. CDR3 protein: CASSLEFSREWSETQYF. The CDR3 DNA is TGTGCCAGCAGCTTAGAGTTTTCCCGGGAGTGGAGTGAGACCCAGTACTTC. Drawing the rest from reference TRBV11-2 and TRBJ2-5, the complete variable domain is EAGVAQSPRYKIIEKRQSVAFWCNPISGHATLYWYQQILGQGPKLLIQFQNNGVVDDSQLPKDRFSAERLKGVDSTLKIQPAKLEDSAVYLCASSLEFSREWSETQYFGPGTRLLVL.

V is TRBV11-1 and J is TRBJ2-7; possibly TRBD1 for D (5 bases). The germline gives CDR1 SGHAT, CDR2 FQDESV (reference sequence). The CDR3 spans 13 residues. Trimming took off 4 bases at V and 6 bases at J, with 13 bases between the two ends. The CDR3 here is CASSWQGMREQYF. In DNA form, the CDR3 reads TGTGCCAGCAGCTGGCAGGGTATGCGCGAGCAGTACTTC.

This clonotype was counted a few times. The V call is TRBV20-1, the J call TRBJ2-5; 7 nucleotides agree with TRBD2. The CDR3 loop spans 13 amino acids. In germline, CDR1 is DFQATT, CDR2 SNEGSKA (reference sequence). The V and J ends lost 5 bases and 1 base, in that order; junction bases with no gene match: 4. The CDR3 coding sequence is TGCAGTGCTGCCCTAGCGGTCCAAGAGACCCAGTACTTC. Translated: CSAALAVQETQYF.

This clonotype appeared a few times. The V and J genes are TRBV5-5 and TRBJ1-2; 9 bases align to TRBD1. The CDR3 has 15 amino acids. Germline CDR1 SGHKS, CDR2 YYEKEE (reference sequence). Losses at the gene ends were 4 bases for V and 3 bases for J; bases not matched to a gene: 7. CDR3 in DNA: TGTGCCAGCAGCCTCGGGACAGGGCACTACTATGGCTACACCTTC. It yields the protein CASSLGTGHYYGYTF.

In its sample, this clonotype was seen many times. The chain combines TRBV28 with TRBJ2-3; TRBD2 is a possible D gene (6 bases). Germline lookup yields CDR1 MDHEN and CDR2 SYDVKM. Trimming took 5 bases from V and 0 from J, leaving 15 bases between them. The CDR3 totals 16 residues. The CDR3 region has the DNA TGTGCCAGCAGTCACTCCAGTGGGGGGAGCACAGATACGCAGTATTTT. It codes for CASSHSSGGSTDTQYF.